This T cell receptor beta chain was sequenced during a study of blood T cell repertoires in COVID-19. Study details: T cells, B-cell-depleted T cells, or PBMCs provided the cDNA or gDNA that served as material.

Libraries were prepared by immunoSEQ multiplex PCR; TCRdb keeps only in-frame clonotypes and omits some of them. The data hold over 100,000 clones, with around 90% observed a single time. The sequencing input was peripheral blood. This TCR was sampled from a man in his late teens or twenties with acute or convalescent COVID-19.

The CDR3 bases are TGTGCCTGGAGTGTATCCCGGACAGGGCCGAATTCACCCCTCCACTTT. Its protein product is CAWSVSRTGPNSPLHF. The chain carries TRBV30 and TRBJ1-6; 8 bases map to TRBD1. This CDR3 has 16 amino acids. J was trimmed by 7 bases and V by 0 bases; bases with no gene match: 8. From germline, CDR1 is GTSNPN and CDR2 SVGIG (reference sequence).